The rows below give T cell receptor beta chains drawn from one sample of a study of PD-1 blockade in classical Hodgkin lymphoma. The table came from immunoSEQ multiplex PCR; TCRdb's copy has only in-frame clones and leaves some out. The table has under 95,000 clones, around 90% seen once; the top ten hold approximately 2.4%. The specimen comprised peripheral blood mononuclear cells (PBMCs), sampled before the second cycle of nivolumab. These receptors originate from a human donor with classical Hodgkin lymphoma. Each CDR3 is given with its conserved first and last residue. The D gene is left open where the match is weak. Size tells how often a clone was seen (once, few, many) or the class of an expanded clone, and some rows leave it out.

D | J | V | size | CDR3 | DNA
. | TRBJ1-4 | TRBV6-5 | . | CASSYSTVNEKLFF | TGTGCCAGCAGTTACTCGACAGTTAATGAAAAACTGTTTTTT
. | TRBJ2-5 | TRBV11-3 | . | CASSLDRGQETQYF | TGTGCCAGCAGCTTAGATCGAGGGCAGGAGACCCAGTACTTC
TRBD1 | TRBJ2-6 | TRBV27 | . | CASRSLGTGGLSSGANVLTF | TGTGCCAGCAGGTCACTCGGGACAGGGGGTTTGTCATCTGGGGCCAACGTCCTGACTTTC
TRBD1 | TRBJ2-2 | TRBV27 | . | CASRTGGGTGELFF | TGTGCCAGCAGGACAGGGGGCGGCACCGGGGAGCTGTTTTTT
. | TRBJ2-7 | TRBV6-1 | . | CASSDPPDEQYF | TGTGCCAGCAGTGACCCTCCGGACGAGCAGTACTTC
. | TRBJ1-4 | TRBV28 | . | CASSLSGYSGEYVVFF | TGTGCCAGCAGTTTATCAGGGTATAGTGGAGAATATGTGGTGTTTTTT
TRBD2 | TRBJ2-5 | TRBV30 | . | CAWKAGGWGETQYF | TGTGCCTGGAAAGCGGGAGGGTGGGGGGAGACCCAGTACTTC
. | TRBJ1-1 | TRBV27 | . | CASRYGSNTEAFF | TGTGCCAGCAGATACGGGAGCAACACTGAAGCTTTCTTT
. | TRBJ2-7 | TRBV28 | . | CASSFSQAPYYEQYF | TGTGCCAGCAGTTTTTCACAGGCCCCTTACTACGAGCAGTACTTC
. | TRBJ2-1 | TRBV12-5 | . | CASGTPRPVLPYNEQFF | TGTGCTAGTGGTACCCCTCGACCCGTCCTACCTTACAATGAGCAGTTCTTC
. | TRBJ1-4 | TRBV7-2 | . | CASSLSWGTNEKLFF | TGTGCCAGCAGCTTAAGCTGGGGCACTAATGAAAAACTGTTTTTT
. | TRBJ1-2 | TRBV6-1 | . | CASSAPLGALNYGYTF | TGTGCCAGCAGTGCACCCCTCGGGGCCCTGAACTATGGCTACACCTTC
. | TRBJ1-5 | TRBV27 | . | CASSRRGGGGNQPQHF | TGTGCCAGCAGTCGCCGCGGCGGTGGGGGCAATCAGCCCCAGCATTTT
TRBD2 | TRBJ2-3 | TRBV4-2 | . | CASSARTSGTPDTQYF | TGTGCCAGCAGCGCCCGGACTAGCGGGACCCCAGATACGCAGTATTTT
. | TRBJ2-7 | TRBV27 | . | CASIGQGGYGQYF | TGTGCCAGCATTGGACAGGGAGGGTACGGGCAGTACTTC
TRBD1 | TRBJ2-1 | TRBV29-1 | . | CSAVGQKYNEQFF | TGCAGCGCCGTGGGACAGAAATACAATGAGCAGTTCTTC
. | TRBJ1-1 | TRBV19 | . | CASSNEGGGTEAFF | TGTGCCAGTAGTAACGAGGGAGGTGGCACTGAAGCTTTCTTT
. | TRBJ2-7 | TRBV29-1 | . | CSVSALSSYEQYF | TGCAGCGTTTCTGCTCTTAGCTCCTACGAGCAGTACTTC
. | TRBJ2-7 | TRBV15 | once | CATSIGGRYEQYF | TGTGCCACCAGCATCGGGGGGCGCTACGAGCAGTACTTC